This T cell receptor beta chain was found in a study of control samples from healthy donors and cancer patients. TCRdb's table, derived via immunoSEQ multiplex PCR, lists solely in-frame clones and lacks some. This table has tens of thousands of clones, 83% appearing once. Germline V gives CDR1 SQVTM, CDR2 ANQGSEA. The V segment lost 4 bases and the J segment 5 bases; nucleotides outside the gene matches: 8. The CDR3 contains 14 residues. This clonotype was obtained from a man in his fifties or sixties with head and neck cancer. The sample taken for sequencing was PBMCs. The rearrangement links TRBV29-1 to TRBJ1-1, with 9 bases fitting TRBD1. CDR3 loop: CSVAGTGGMTEAFF. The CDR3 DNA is TGCAGCGTTGCGGGCACAGGGGGCATGACTGAAGCTTTCTTT.